This T cell receptor (beta chain) was identified in a study of OX40 agonist ivuxolimab in advanced cancers. Trimming removed 4 bases at V and 4 bases at J, with 8 bases between. CDR3 length equals 13 residues. CDR1 is KGHSH and CDR2 is LQKENI in the germline V gene. The table came from immunoSEQ multiplex PCR; TCRdb's copy has only in-frame clones and leaves some out. The sample has roughly 61,000 clones; approximately 81% are singletons. The TCR was taken from an adult with an advanced solid tumor such as melanoma, head and neck, liver or kidney cancer. The source material was CD4+ or CD8+ T cells sorted from blood, sampled in a trial of the OX40 agonist ivuxolimab. The rearrangement links TRBV18 to TRBJ2-1; D uncertain. In nucleotides, the CDR3 is TGTGCCAGCTCACTGAGCCAGTACAATGAGCAGTTCTTC. The encoded protein is CASSLSQYNEQFF.